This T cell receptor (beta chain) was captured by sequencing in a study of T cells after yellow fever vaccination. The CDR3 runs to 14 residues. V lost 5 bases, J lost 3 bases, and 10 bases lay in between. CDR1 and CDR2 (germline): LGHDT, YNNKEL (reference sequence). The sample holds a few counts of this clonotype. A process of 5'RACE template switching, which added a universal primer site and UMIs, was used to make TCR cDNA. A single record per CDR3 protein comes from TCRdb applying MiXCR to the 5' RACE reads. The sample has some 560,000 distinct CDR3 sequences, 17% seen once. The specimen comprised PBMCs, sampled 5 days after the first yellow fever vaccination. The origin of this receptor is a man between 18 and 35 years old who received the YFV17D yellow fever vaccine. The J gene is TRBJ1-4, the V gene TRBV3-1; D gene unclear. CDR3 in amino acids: CASSERSANEKLFF. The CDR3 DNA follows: TGTGCCAGCAGCGAGAGATCAGCTAATGAAAAACTGTTTTTT.